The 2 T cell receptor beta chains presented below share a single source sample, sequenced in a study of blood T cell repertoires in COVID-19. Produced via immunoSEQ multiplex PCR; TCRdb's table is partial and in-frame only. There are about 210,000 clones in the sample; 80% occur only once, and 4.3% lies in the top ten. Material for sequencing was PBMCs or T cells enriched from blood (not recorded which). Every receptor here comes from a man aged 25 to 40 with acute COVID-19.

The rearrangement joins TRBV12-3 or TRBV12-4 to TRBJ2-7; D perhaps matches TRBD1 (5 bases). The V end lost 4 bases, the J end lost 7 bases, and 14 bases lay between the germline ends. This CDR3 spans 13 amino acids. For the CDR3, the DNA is TGTGCCAGCAGTTCCGCAGGGCTAGGAGAGCAGTACTTC. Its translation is CASSSAGLGEQYF.

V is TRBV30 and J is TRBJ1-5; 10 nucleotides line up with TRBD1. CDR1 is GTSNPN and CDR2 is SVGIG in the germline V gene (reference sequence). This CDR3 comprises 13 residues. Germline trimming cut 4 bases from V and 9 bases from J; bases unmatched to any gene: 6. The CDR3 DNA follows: TGTGCCTGGACGGGACAGGGGCAAGGGCCCCAGCATTTT. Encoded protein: CAWTGQGQGPQHF.